What follows is one T cell receptor (beta chain) and its context. Antigen specificity is unknown. This CDR3 is 16 amino acids long. The germline CDR1 and CDR2 sequences are LGHNA and YNFKEQ. V lost 0 bases and J lost 2; bases outside the gene matches: 3. Clones were read by immunoSEQ multiplex PCR, and TCRdb kept only the in-frame ones, dropping some. Of some 70,000 clones in the sample, approximately 90% were seen once. This entry is derived from a study of OX40 agonist ivuxolimab in advanced cancers. Patients were ruled out by autoimmune disease history or systemic immunosuppression. Study-wide results and limits: What antigens the expanded peripheral T cells recognized was never established.

The sequenced sample was CD4+ or CD8+ T cells sorted from blood, obtained in a trial of the OX40 agonist ivuxolimab. The clonotype comes from an adult with an advanced solid tumor such as melanoma, head and neck, liver or kidney cancer. The chain carries TRBV4-2 and TRBJ1-5; 8 positions agree with TRBD1. For the CDR3, the DNA is TGTGCCAGCAGCCAAGAAGTACAGGGGGGCAATCAGCCCCAGCATTTT. This encodes CASSQEVQGGNQPQHF.